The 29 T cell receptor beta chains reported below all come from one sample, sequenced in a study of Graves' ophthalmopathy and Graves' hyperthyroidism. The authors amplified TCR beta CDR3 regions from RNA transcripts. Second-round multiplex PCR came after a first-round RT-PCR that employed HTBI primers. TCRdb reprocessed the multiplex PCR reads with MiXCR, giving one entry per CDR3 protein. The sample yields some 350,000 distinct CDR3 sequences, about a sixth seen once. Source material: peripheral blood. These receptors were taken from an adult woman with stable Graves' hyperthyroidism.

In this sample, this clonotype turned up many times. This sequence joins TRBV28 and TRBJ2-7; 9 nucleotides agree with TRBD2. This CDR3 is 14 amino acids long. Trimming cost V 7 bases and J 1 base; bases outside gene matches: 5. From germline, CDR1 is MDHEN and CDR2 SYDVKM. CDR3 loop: CASTLAGASYEQYF. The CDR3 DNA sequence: TGTGCCAGCACCTTAGCGGGAGCATCCTACGAGCAGTACTTC.

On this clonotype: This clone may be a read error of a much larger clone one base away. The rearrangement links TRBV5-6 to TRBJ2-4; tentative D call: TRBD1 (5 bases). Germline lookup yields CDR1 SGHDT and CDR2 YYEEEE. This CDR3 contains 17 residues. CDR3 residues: CARSRSRVGCDKNMQYF. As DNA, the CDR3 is TGTGCCAGGTCCAGGAGCAGGGTGGGTTGCGACAAAAACATGCAGTACTTC.

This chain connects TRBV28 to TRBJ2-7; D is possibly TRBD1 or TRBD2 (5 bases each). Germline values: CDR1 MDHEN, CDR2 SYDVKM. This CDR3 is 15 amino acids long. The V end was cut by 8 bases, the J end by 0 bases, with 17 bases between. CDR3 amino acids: CASRSSGPVSYEQYF. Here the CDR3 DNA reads TGTGCCAGCCGATCATCGGGACCGGTCTCCTACGAGCAGTACTTC. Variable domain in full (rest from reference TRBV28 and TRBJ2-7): DVKVTQSSRYLVKRTGEKVFLECVQDMDHENMFWYRQDPGLGLRLIYFSYDVKMKEKGDIPEGYSVSREKKERFSLILESASTNQTSMYLCASRSSGPVSYEQYFGPGTRLTVT.

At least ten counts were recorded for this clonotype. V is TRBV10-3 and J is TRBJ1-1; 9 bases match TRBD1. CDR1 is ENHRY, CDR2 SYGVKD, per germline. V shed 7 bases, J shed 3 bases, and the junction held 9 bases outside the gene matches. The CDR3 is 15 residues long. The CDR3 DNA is TGTGCCATCAAGGGACAGGGAGGAGGGTACACTGAAGCTTTCTTT. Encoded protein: CAIKGQGGGYTEAFF.

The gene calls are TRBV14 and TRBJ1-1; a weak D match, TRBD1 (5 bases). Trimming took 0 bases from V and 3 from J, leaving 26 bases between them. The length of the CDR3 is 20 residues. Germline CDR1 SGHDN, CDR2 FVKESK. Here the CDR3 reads CASSQENGRRGRPQDTEAFF. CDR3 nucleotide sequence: TGTGCCAGCAGCCAAGAAAACGGCCGAAGGGGTAGGCCCCAAGACACTGAAGCTTTCTTT.

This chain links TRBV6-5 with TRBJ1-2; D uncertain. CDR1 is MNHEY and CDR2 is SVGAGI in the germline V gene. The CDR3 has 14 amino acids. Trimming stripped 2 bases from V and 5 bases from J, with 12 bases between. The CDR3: CASSYSRGDYGYTF. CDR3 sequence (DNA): TGTGCCAGCAGTTACAGCCGGGGTGATTATGGCTACACCTTC.

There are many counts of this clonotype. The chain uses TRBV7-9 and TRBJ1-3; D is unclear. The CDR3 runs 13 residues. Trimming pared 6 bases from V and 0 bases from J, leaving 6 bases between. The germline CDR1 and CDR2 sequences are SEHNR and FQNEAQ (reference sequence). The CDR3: CASRSHSGNTIYF. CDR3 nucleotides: TGTGCCAGCAGATCACACTCTGGAAACACCATATATTTT.

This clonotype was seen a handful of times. The CDR3 reads CASGEASPDTQYF. The CDR3 DNA follows: TGTGCCAGCGGAGAGGCGTCTCCAGATACGCAGTATTTT. The V and J genes are TRBV28 and TRBJ2-3; D gene unclear. Trimming stripped 8 bases from V and 4 bases from J, with 13 bases between. Looked up from germline, CDR1 is MDHEN and CDR2 is SYDVKM. This CDR3 has 13 amino acids. Drawing the rest from reference TRBV28 and TRBJ2-3, the complete variable domain is DVKVTQSSRYLVKRTGEKVFLECVQDMDHENMFWYRQDPGLGLRLIYFSYDVKMKEKGDIPEGYSVSREKKERFSLILESASTNQTSMYLCASGEASPDTQYFGPGTRLTVL.

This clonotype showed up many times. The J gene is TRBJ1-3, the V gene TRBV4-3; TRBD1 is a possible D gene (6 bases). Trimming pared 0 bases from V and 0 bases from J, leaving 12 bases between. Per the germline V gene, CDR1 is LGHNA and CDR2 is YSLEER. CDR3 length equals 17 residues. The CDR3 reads CASSQDRTASSGNTIYF. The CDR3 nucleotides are TGCGCCAGCAGCCAAGACAGGACAGCAAGCTCTGGAAACACCATATATTTT.

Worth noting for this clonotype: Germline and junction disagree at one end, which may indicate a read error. CDR3 DNA sequence: TGTGCCTGCAGCGGACAGGGGTTTACCGGGGAGCTGTTGTTT. Its translation is CACSGQGFTGELLF. The chain has TRBV12-3 or TRBV12-4 and TRBJ2-2; 9 bases line up with TRBD1. This CDR3 has 14 residues.

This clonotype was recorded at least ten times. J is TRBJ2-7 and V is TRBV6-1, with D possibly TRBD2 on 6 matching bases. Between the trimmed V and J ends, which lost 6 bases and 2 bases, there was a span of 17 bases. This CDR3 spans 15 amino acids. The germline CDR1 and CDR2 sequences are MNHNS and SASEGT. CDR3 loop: CASRDPLARPYEQYF. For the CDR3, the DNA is TGTGCCAGCAGGGACCCTCTAGCGAGACCCTACGAGCAGTACTTC.

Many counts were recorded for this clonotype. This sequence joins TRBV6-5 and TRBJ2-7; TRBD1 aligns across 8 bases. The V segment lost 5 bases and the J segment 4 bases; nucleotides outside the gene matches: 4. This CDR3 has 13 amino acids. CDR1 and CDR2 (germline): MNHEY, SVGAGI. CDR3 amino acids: CASSRQGRYEQYF. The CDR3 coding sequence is TGTGCCAGCAGTAGACAGGGGCGGTACGAGCAGTACTTC.

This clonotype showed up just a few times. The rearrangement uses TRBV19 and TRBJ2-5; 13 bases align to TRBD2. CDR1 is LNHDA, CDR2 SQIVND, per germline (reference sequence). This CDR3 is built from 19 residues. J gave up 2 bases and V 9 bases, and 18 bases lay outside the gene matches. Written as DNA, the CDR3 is TGTGCCAGCGACCCCGGACTAGCGGGAGTCCGCCACCGGCAAGAGACCCAGTACTTC. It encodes CASDPGLAGVRHRQETQYF.

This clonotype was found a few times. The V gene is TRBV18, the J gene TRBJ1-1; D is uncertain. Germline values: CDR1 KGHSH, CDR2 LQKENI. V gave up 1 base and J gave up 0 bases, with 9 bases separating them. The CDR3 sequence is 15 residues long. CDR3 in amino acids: CASSPQAAMNTEAFF. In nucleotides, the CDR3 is TGTGCCAGCTCACCACAGGCAGCAATGAACACTGAAGCTTTCTTT. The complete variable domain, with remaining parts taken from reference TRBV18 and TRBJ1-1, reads NAGVMQNPRHLVRRRGQEARLRCSPMKGHSHVYWYRQLPEEGLKFMVYLQKENIIDESGMPKERFSAEFPKEGPSILRIQQVVRGDSAAYFCASSPQAAMNTEAFFGQGTRLTVV.

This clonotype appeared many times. CDR3 loop: CASSASPGQGSETQYF. The CDR3 DNA reads as TGTGCCAGCAGCGCCTCTCCGGGACAGGGGAGCGAGACCCAGTACTTC. The rearrangement joins TRBV7-2 to TRBJ2-5; TRBD1 matches 10 bases. The CDR3 is 16 residues long. Germline CDR1 and CDR2: SGHTA and FQGNSA. J was trimmed by 5 bases and V by 5 bases; bases with no gene match: 11.

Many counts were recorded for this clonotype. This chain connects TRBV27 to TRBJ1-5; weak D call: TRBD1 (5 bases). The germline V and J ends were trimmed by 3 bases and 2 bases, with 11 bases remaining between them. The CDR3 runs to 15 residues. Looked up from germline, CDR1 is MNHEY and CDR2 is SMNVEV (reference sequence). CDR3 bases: TGTGCCAGCAGTTTCGGGGGAAACCGCAATCAGCCCCAGCATTTT. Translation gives CASSFGGNRNQPQHF.

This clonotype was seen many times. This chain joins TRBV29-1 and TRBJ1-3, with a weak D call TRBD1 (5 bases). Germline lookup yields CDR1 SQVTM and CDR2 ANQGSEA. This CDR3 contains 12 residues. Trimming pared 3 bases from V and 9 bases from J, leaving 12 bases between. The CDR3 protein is CSVESGPGTIYF. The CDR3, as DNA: TGCAGCGTTGAGTCGGGGCCGGGCACCATATATTTT.

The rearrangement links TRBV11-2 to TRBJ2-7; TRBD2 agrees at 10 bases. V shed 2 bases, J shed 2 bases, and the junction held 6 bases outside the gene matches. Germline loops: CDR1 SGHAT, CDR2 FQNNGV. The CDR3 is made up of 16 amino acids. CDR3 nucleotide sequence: TGTGCCAGCAGCTTATTTGGTAGCGGGAGGACCTACGAGCAGTACTTC. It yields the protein CASSLFGSGRTYEQYF.

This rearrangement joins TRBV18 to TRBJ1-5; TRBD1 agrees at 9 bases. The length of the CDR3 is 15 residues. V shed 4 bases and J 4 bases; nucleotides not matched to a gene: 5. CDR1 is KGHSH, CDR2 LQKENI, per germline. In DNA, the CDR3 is TGTGCCAGCTCACGAGGGACAGGGTCGAATCAGCCCCAGCATTTT. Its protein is CASSRGTGSNQPQHF. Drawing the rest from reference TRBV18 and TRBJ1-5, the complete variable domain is NAGVMQNPRHLVRRRGQEARLRCSPMKGHSHVYWYRQLPEEGLKFMVYLQKENIIDESGMPKERFSAEFPKEGPSILRIQQVVRGDSAAYFCASSRGTGSNQPQHFGDGTRLSIL.

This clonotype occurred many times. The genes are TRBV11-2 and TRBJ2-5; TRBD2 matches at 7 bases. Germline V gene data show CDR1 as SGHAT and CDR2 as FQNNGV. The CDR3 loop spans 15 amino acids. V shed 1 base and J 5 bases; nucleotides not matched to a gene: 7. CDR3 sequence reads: CASSLGGGFTETQYF. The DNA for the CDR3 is TGTGCCAGCAGCTTAGGGGGGGGGTTTACGGAGACCCAGTACTTC. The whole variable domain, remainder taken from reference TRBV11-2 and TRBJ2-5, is EAGVAQSPRYKIIEKRQSVAFWCNPISGHATLYWYQQILGQGPKLLIQFQNNGVVDDSQLPKDRFSAERLKGVDSTLKIQPAKLEDSAVYLCASSLGGGFTETQYFGPGTRLLVL.

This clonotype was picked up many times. The CDR3 spells CASSLNLNTGELFF. DNA for the CDR3: TGTGCCAGCAGCTTAAATCTGAACACCGGGGAGCTGTTTTTT. The J gene is TRBJ2-2, the V gene TRBV7-3; the D is unclear. The CDR3 has 14 amino acids. Germline V gene data show CDR1 as SGHTA and CDR2 as FQGTGA. The V and J ends lost 1 base and 1 base respectively, with 4 bases between them.

The CDR3 is CASSQTEMGTGELFF. As DNA, the CDR3 is TGCGCCAGCAGCCAAACTGAGATGGGCACCGGGGAGCTGTTTTTT. This rearrangement joins TRBV4-3 to TRBJ2-2, with D hard to call. V was clipped by 2 bases and J by 4 bases, with 11 bases between them. CDR1 is LGHNA, CDR2 YSLEER, per germline. The CDR3 consists of 15 residues.

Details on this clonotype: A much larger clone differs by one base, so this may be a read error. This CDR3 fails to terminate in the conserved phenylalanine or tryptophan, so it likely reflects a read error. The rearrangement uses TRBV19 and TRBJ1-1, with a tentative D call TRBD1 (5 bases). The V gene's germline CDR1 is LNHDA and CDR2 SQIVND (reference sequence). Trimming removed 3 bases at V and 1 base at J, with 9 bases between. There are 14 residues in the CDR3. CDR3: CASSMQGKNTEAFS. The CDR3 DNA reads TGTGCCAGTAGTATGCAGGGTAAGAACACTGAAGCTTTCTCT.

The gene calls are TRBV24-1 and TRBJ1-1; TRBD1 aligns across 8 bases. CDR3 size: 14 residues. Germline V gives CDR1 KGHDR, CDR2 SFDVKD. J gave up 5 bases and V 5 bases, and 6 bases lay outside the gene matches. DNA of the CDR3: TGTGCCACCAGTGTCAGGGGGCGTAGAACTGAAGCTTTCTTT. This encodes CATSVRGRRTEAFF.

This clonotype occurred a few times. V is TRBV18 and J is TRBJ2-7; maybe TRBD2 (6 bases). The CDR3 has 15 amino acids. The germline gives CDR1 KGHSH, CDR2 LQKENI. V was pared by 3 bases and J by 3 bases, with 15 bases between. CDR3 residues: CASSPTNGGNYEQYF. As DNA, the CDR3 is TGTGCCAGCTCACCGACTAACGGGGGAAACTACGAGCAGTACTTC. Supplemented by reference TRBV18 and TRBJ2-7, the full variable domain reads NAGVMQNPRHLVRRRGQEARLRCSPMKGHSHVYWYRQLPEEGLKFMVYLQKENIIDESGMPKERFSAEFPKEGPSILRIQQVVRGDSAAYFCASSPTNGGNYEQYFGPGTRLTVT.

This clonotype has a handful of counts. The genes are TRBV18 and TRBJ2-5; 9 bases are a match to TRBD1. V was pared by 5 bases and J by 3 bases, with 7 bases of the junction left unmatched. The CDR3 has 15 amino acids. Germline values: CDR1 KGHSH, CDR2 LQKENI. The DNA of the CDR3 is TGTGCCAGCTCATCAGCACAGGGGGCCGAAGAGACCCAGTACTTC. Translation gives CASSSAQGAEETQYF.

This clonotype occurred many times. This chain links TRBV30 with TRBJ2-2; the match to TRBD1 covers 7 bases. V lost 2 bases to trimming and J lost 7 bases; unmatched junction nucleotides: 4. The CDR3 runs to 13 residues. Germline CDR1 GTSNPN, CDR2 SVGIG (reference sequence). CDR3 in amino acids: CAWSYRGNGELFF. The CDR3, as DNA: TGTGCCTGGAGTTACAGGGGAAACGGGGAGCTGTTTTTT.

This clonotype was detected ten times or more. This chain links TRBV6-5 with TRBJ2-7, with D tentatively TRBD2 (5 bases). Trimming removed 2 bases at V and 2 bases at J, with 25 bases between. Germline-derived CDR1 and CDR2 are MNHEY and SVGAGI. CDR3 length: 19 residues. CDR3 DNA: TGTGCCAGCAGTTACGTGATTGTTGTCCGGGGTGGAAGTACCTACGAGCAGTACTTC. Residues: CASSYVIVVRGGSTYEQYF.

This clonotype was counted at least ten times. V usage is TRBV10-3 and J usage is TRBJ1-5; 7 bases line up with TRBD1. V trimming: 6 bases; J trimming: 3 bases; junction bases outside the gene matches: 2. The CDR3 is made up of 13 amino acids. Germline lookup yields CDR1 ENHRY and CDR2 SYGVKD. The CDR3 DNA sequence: TGTGCCATCAGGGGGACAGTCAATCAGCCCCAGCATTTT. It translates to CAIRGTVNQPQHF.